One T cell receptor (beta chain) is described in this entry. The CDR3 runs 15 residues. Study processing details: Amplification of reference gene primers was used by the study to estimate nucleated cell counts. The assay was immunoSEQ multiplex PCR, and TCRdb's table has in-frame clones only and misses some. V and J calls and clone size are those listed in that table; D and trimming were worked out from the DNA. The sample has 65,000 to 80,000 clones, around 80% seen once. These data belong to a study of blood T cell repertoires in COVID-19. Study in general: Nucleic acid was either cDNA or gDNA, and it came from T cells, B-cell-depleted T cells, or PBMCs.

The sample taken for sequencing was peripheral blood. This chain joins TRBV21-1 and TRBJ2-1; the DNA was not used to check the table's D call, TRBD1. TRBV21-1 is a listed pseudogene. This TCR was recovered from a man aged 45-65 years with acute or convalescent COVID-19. As DNA, the CDR3 is TGTGCCAGCACGTCTGGGGCCCCAACCTACAATGAGCAGTTCTTC. It yields the protein CASTSGAPTYNEQFF.